Following are 30 T cell receptor beta chains from one sample sequenced in a study of T cells in Graves' hyperthyroidism and ophthalmopathy. Regions amplified from RNA transcripts were the TCR beta CDR3 regions. A set of HTBI primers served as the primers for a first-round RT-PCR of the TCR CDR3. TCRdb fed the multiplex PCR reads into MiXCR, producing one record per CDR3 protein. In the table there are over 700,000 distinct CDR3 sequences, around a third of which are singletons. The specimen was blood. These receptors came from a middle-aged woman with Graves' hyperthyroidism.

This clonotype was picked up a small number of times. The chain has TRBV20-1 and TRBJ1-1; D call uncertain. Germline V gene sequence: CDR1 DFQATT, CDR2 SNEGSKA (reference sequence). This CDR3 has 15 residues. Trimming removed 0 bases at V and 1 base at J, with 12 bases between. CDR3 bases: TGCAGTGCTAGAGAGAAGGCTTCAGGGAACACTGAAGCTTTCTTT. Encoded protein: CSAREKASGNTEAFF.

In this sample, this clonotype turned up once. The chain is built from TRBV7-9 and TRBJ1-1; 8 bases align to TRBD1. The CDR3 totals 15 residues. The germline V gene encodes CDR1 SEHNR and CDR2 FQNEAQ (reference sequence). V shed 5 bases, J shed 9 bases, and the junction held 14 bases outside the gene matches. Here the CDR3 DNA reads TGTGCCAGCAGCCACCGGGACAGGAGCACTTTTCAAGCTTTCTTT. Protein sequence: CASSHRDRSTFQAFF.

This clonotype was seen a single time. This rearrangement joins TRBV2 to TRBJ1-6; tentative D call: TRBD1 (6 bases). The CDR3 has 14 amino acids. CDR1 and CDR2 from the germline V gene are SNHLY and FYNNEI. Trimming shortened V by 3 bases and J by 6 bases, and 9 bases separated the two germline ends. CDR3 sequence reads: CASSDGTLNSPLHF. In DNA form, the CDR3 reads TGTGCCAGCAGTGATGGGACACTTAATTCACCCCTCCACTTT.

Note on this clonotype: A much larger clonotype is one base distant, so this may be a read error. The chain recombines TRBV20-1 with TRBJ1-6, with no clear D. Trimming left V 4 bases short and J 11 bases short, with 21 bases between. The germline gives CDR1 DFQATT, CDR2 SNEGSKA (reference sequence). The CDR3 is 15 residues long. The CDR3 DNA is TGCAGTGCTAAGTTCGAATCCCTCCTGGTTCCACCCCTCCACTTT. The encoded protein is CSAKFESLLVPPLHF.

The chain has TRBV9 and TRBJ2-7; 11 bases agree with TRBD1. Germline assignment: CDR1 SGDLS and CDR2 YYNGEE. The CDR3 is made up of 14 amino acids. The V and J ends lost 4 bases and 6 bases, in that order; junction bases with no gene match: 6. CDR3 bases: TGTGCCAGCAGCCCTGGACAGGGGGCCCTCGAGCAGTACTTC. The encoded protein is CASSPGQGALEQYF.

This chain connects TRBV7-2 to TRBJ1-3; no firm D call. The CDR3 totals 14 residues. From germline, CDR1 is SGHTA and CDR2 FQGNSA. Trimming shortened V by 5 bases and J by 0 bases, and 8 bases separated the two germline ends. The CDR3, as DNA: TGTGCCAGCAGCCCTGACAACTCTGGAAACACCATATATTTT. It yields the protein CASSPDNSGNTIYF.

Only a few counts were recorded for this clonotype. The rearrangement links TRBV7-8 to TRBJ2-7, with 12 bases fitting TRBD1. Trimming cost V 6 bases and J 6 bases; bases outside gene matches: 12. The germline gives CDR1 SGHVS, CDR2 FQNEAQ. This CDR3 has 16 amino acids. CDR3 nucleotides: TGTGCCAGCAGTCCCCCGGGACAGGGGGCGGTTGGCGAGCAGTACTTC. It encodes CASSPPGQGAVGEQYF.

The genes are TRBV24-1 and TRBJ2-5, with 10 nucleotides matching TRBD1. The V segment lost 5 bases and the J segment 5 bases; nucleotides outside the gene matches: 16. The CDR3 is 18 amino acids. The germline V gene encodes CDR1 KGHDR and CDR2 SFDVKD. The CDR3 spells CATSANIPGTGVPETQYF. CDR3 bases: TGTGCCACCAGTGCTAATATTCCCGGGACAGGGGTGCCTGAGACCCAGTACTTC.

The chain joins TRBV7-9 to TRBJ1-1, with 8 bases that match TRBD1. Trimming took 5 bases from V and 5 from J; bases not matched to a gene: 7. The CDR3 consists of 14 residues. Germline values: CDR1 SEHNR, CDR2 FQNEAQ (reference sequence). The CDR3, as DNA: TGTGCCAGCAGCCCTCGGACAGGGAAGACTGAAGCTTTCTTT. The encoded protein is CASSPRTGKTEAFF.

This clonotype has a handful of counts. CDR3 bases: TGTGCCAGCAGTGAAGGACTAGCGGGAGCGGGGCAGTACTTC. It is translated as CASSEGLAGAGQYF. The V call is TRBV28, the J call TRBJ2-7, with 13 nucleotides matching TRBD2. The CDR3 consists of 14 residues. CDR1 MDHEN and CDR2 SYDVKM come from the germline V gene. V shed 5 bases and J 9 bases; nucleotides not matched to a gene: 7.

The chain has TRBV5-1 and TRBJ1-1; weak D call: TRBD1 (6 bases). Germline CDR1 and CDR2: SGHRS and YFSETQ. This CDR3 region has 18 residues. The V gene lost 1 base and the J gene lost 0 bases, with 19 bases spanning the gap. For the CDR3, the DNA is TGCGCCAGCAGCTTGTCCCCAGGGACAAAGGGGATGAACACTGAAGCTTTCTTT. This translates into CASSLSPGTKGMNTEAFF.

This clonotype was found many times. V gene TRBV2 combines with J gene TRBJ1-1, with D maybe TRBD1 (6 bases). The germline V gene encodes CDR1 SNHLY and CDR2 FYNNEI. V was trimmed by 7 bases and J by 3 bases, leaving 18 bases between them. The CDR3 covers 15 residues. The CDR3 DNA is TGTGCCAGCACCGACCCGGGGGCGCGGGACACTGAAGCTTTCTTT. This sequence encodes CASTDPGARDTEAFF.

The chain is built from TRBV7-2 and TRBJ2-2; maybe TRBD1 (6 bases). The CDR3 has 14 residues. V was pared by 5 bases and J by 7 bases, with 14 bases between. The germline V gene encodes CDR1 SGHTA and CDR2 FQGNSA. This CDR3 is CASSGPGDSGELFF. CDR3 bases: TGTGCCAGCAGCGGGCCAGGGGATAGCGGGGAGCTGTTTTTT.

There are many counts of this clonotype. The chain carries TRBV7-9 and TRBJ2-7; D is unresolved. The CDR3 is 13 residues long. The germline V gene encodes CDR1 SEHNR and CDR2 FQNEAQ (reference sequence). V shed 4 bases and J shed 3 bases, with 10 bases lying between them. The CDR3, as DNA: TGTGCCAGCAGCTACGGACCCTACTACGAGCAGTACTTC. This codes for CASSYGPYYEQYF.

This rearrangement joins TRBV11-2 to TRBJ2-5, with TRBD1 matching over 12 bases. The CDR3 consists of 17 residues. Germline CDR1 reads SGHAT; CDR2 reads FQNNGV. With V trimmed by 9 bases and J by 5 bases, 16 bases remained unmatched. The CDR3 loop reads CASSGLGTGGAGETQYF. CDR3 DNA: TGTGCCAGTAGTGGACTCGGGACAGGGGGCGCGGGGGAGACCCAGTACTTC.

This clonotype showed up many times. This chain uses TRBV27 with TRBJ1-1; D unresolved. The germline gives CDR1 MNHEY, CDR2 SMNVEV (reference sequence). V gave up 4 bases and J gave up 5 bases, with 11 bases separating them. The CDR3 sequence is 13 residues long. CDR3 nucleotides: TGTGCCAGCAGTTGGGAGGTAGGGACTGAAGCTTTCTTT. It translates to CASSWEVGTEAFF.

This clonotype was recorded many times. V and J are TRBV24-1 and TRBJ1-2; possibly TRBD1 for D (6 bases). Germline V lookup: CDR1 KGHDR, CDR2 SFDVKD. This CDR3 comprises 14 residues. V was cut by 5 bases and J by 1 base, with 10 bases left in between. CDR3 nucleotide sequence: TGTGCCACCAGTGGTGACAGGATTAACTATGGCTACACCTTC. Amino acids: CATSGDRINYGYTF.

In the case of this clonotype: A much larger clone differs by one base, so this may be a read error. V and J are TRBV11-2 and TRBJ2-7, with D perhaps TRBD2 (5 bases). V was clipped by 8 bases and J by 6 bases, with 17 bases between them. CDR1 is SGHAT, CDR2 FQNNGV, per germline. The CDR3 contains 13 residues. The CDR3 region has the DNA TGTGCCAGCTCTCGCGGGCGAGAGTTCGAGCAGTACTTC. It yields the protein CASSRGREFEQYF.

The chain recombines TRBV5-5 with TRBJ1-5, with 8 bases lining up with TRBD1. The CDR3 has 16 residues. The V and J ends lost 2 bases and 1 base, in that order; junction bases with no gene match: 5. In germline, CDR1 is SGHKS, CDR2 YYEKEE (reference sequence). This CDR3 is CASSFGQGLSNQPQHF. DNA for the CDR3: TGTGCCAGCAGCTTCGGACAGGGACTCAGCAATCAGCCCCAGCATTTT.

This clonotype was detected a few times. The gene calls are TRBV5-1 and TRBJ1-1; a weak D match, TRBD1 (5 bases). The CDR3 is 13 residues long. V lost 5 bases and J lost 6, with 14 bases in between. Germline V gene lookup returns CDR1 SGHRS and CDR2 YFSETQ. The CDR3 loop is CASRPWQGPEAFF. In nucleotides, the CDR3 is TGCGCCAGCAGGCCATGGCAGGGCCCTGAAGCTTTCTTT.

The chain has TRBV6-6 and TRBJ1-2; 8 bases align to TRBD1. The CDR3 runs 15 residues. J was trimmed by 4 bases and V by 5 bases; bases with no gene match: 9. Germline CDR1 and CDR2: MNHNY and SVGAGI (reference sequence). CDR3 loop: CASSEYGTGVYGYTF. In nucleotides, the CDR3 is TGTGCCAGCAGTGAATACGGGACAGGTGTCTATGGCTACACCTTC.

Details on this clonotype: This may be a read error: a much more frequent sequence differs by one nucleotide. The CDR3 DNA sequence: TGTGCCAGCAGTCCACCGGGCAGCAGTCAGCCCCAGCATTTT. It codes for CASSPPGSSQPQHF. The rearrangement joins TRBV7-2 to TRBJ1-5; D unresolved. CDR1 and CDR2 from the germline V gene are SGHTA and FQGNSA. This CDR3 has 14 residues.

This clonotype was detected only a few times. The chain has TRBV27 and TRBJ2-7; 7 positions match TRBD1. The CDR3 sequence is 14 residues long. V lost 8 bases and J lost 0; bases outside the gene matches: 7. Looked up from germline, CDR1 is MNHEY and CDR2 is SMNVEV (reference sequence). CDR3 residues: CASHRGDSSYEQYF. CDR3 nucleotide sequence: TGTGCCAGCCACAGGGGCGACAGCTCCTACGAGCAGTACTTC.

In this sample, this clonotype turned up a few times. The chain couples TRBV30 to TRBJ1-2; D gene ambiguous. Between the trimmed V and J ends, which lost 8 bases and 7 bases, there was a span of 14 bases. The CDR3 has 11 residues. Germline CDR1 GTSNPN, CDR2 SVGIG (reference sequence). The CDR3 bases are TGTGCCGGAGGGCAACCGCGTGGCTACACCTTC. The encoded protein is CAGGQPRGYTF.

CDR3 amino acids: CASSTTFGSPLHF. Here the CDR3 DNA reads TGTGCCAGCAGCACAACGTTCGGTTCACCCCTCCACTTT. This chain connects TRBV28 to TRBJ1-6; no reliable D call. Deletions cut 6 bases from V and 9 bases from J, with 12 bases between. Looked up from germline, CDR1 is MDHEN and CDR2 is SYDVKM. The CDR3 is 13 residues long.

This clonotype showed up many times. The J gene is TRBJ1-5, the V gene TRBV19; 8 nucleotides align to TRBD1. This CDR3 has 16 residues. V shed 5 bases and J 8 bases; nucleotides not matched to a gene: 14. Germline CDR1 reads LNHDA; CDR2 reads SQIVND (reference sequence). Here the CDR3 reads CASSPAWTGFEKPQHF. For the CDR3, the DNA is TGTGCCAGTAGTCCAGCGTGGACAGGGTTTGAGAAGCCCCAGCATTTT.

V is TRBV29-1 and J is TRBJ1-1; a possible D gene is TRBD1 (5 bases). Germline V gene sequence: CDR1 SQVTM, CDR2 ANQGSEA. This CDR3 comprises 13 residues. V was shortened by 3 bases and J by 7 bases, with 15 bases between the two germline ends. CDR3 region: CSVDTGIRGEAFF. The CDR3 DNA sequence: TGCAGCGTTGACACGGGGATAAGGGGTGAAGCTTTCTTT.

In this sample, this clonotype turned up a few times. One junction end disagrees with the germline gene, perhaps due to a read error. The V call is TRBV10-3, the J call TRBJ1-2; tentatively, D is TRBD1 (6 bases). Per the germline V gene, CDR1 is ENHRY and CDR2 is SYGVKD. CDR3 length: 14 amino acids. CDR3 DNA sequence: TGTGCCAGCAGTTACCCGGGGGGCGGCTATGGCTACACCTTC. Translated: CASSYPGGGYGYTF.

The gene calls are TRBV7-9 and TRBJ1-6; weak D call: TRBD1 (5 bases). V lost 7 bases and J lost 7, with 14 bases in between. The CDR3 has 14 amino acids. In germline, CDR1 is SEHNR, CDR2 FQNEAQ (reference sequence). CDR3 nucleotide sequence: TGTGCCAGCACTAGGCCGGGGGACAATTCACCCCTCCACTTT. It specifies CASTRPGDNSPLHF.

On this clonotype: It may be a read error: a sequence one base away is much more abundant. The chain's CDR3 is CTRRVYSYTF. CDR3 in DNA: TGCACACGGCGGGTTTATAGCTACACCTTC. The chain carries TRBV5-1 and TRBJ1-2; D unclear. This CDR3 spans 10 amino acids. CDR1 and CDR2 from the germline V gene are SGHRS and YFSETQ.